These T cell receptor beta chains were read from a single sample in a study of T-cell reconstitution after alpha-beta-depleted transplantation in children. Each CDR3 protein is one row after TCRdb ran MiXCR on the PCR reads. The sample holds roughly 420,000 distinct CDR3 sequences, around 15% seen once. Sequenced material: PBMCs, mostly from graft donor cells, taken 360 days after TCRalphabeta/CD19-depleted stem cell transplant. These receptor sequences come from a boy younger than two who had a stem cell transplant for Wiskott-Aldrich syndrome, so the T cells may come from the graft donor. Each CDR3 is given with its conserved first and last residue. Each record gives: clone size, J gene, V gene, D gene, CDR3 protein, CDR3 DNA. A D gene is named only where the DNA matches it firmly. The listing skips clone size in some rows; elsewhere it reads once, few, many or a size class.

>few|TRBJ2-7|TRBV3-1|-
CASSRGIGLLGTTGDEQYF
TGTGCCAGCAGCCGAGGTATAGGACTCCTCGGGACCACGGGGGACGAGCAGTACTTC
>few|TRBJ2-6|TRBV10-3|-
CAISGGNGANVLTF
TGTGCCATCAGTGGAGGGAACGGGGCCAACGTCCTGACTTTC
>-|TRBJ2-5|TRBV7-2|-
CASSLGTVVWETQYF
TGTGCCAGCAGCTTAGGGACAGTGGTGTGGGAGACCCAGTACTTC
>-|TRBJ2-5|TRBV6-1|-
CASIELYQETQYF
TGTGCCAGCATAGAATTGTACCAAGAGACCCAGTACTTC
>-|TRBJ2-5|TRBV7-6|-
CASSPGPFQETQYF
TGTGCCAGCAGCCCCGGGCCATTTCAAGAGACCCAGTACTTC
>-|TRBJ2-7|TRBV2|-
CASSVGGLPKTYEQYF
TGTGCCAGCAGTGTGGGGGGTCTACCGAAAACCTACGAGCAGTACTTC
>-|TRBJ2-5|TRBV5-1|TRBD1
CASSNNRGRGEETQYF
TGCGCCAGCAGCAACAACAGGGGGCGCGGTGAGGAGACCCAGTACTTC
>few|TRBJ2-3|TRBV15|TRBD2
CATSRDPKASGGAQDTQYF
TGTGCCACCAGCAGAGATCCGAAGGCTAGCGGGGGGGCACAAGATACGCAGTATTTT
>-|TRBJ2-1|TRBV29-1|-
CSVDWYNEQFF
TGCAGCGTTGATTGGTACAATGAGCAGTTCTTC
>-|TRBJ2-2|TRBV7-9|-
CASSKVRGDKSTGELFF
TGTGCCAGCAGTAAGGTTAGGGGGGACAAGAGCACCGGGGAGCTGTTTTTT
>-|TRBJ2-7|TRBV4-2|TRBD1
CASSQTGGRYEQYF
TGTGCCAGCAGCCAAACAGGGGGGCGGTACGAGCAGTACTTC
>-|TRBJ2-3|TRBV27|-
CASSFAGEGGTDTQYF
TGTGCCAGCAGTTTCGCCGGGGAGGGGGGCACAGATACGCAGTATTTT
>-|TRBJ2-7|TRBV5-1|TRBD2
CASSLGSGIYEQYF
TGCGCCAGCAGCTTGGGCAGCGGGATCTACGAGCAGTACTTC
>few|TRBJ2-5|TRBV2|-
CATAGSLETQYF
TGTGCCACCGCTGGGTCTCTAGAGACCCAGTACTTC
>-|TRBJ2-1|TRBV12-3/TRBV12-4|-
CASSYLGLDNEQFF
TGTGCCAGCAGTTATCTGGGATTGGACAATGAGCAGTTCTTC
>-|TRBJ2-3|TRBV29-1|TRBD2
CSVLWREWGDTQYF
TGCAGCGTTTTGTGGCGGGAGTGGGGAGATACGCAGTATTTT
>many|TRBJ1-3|TRBV12-3/TRBV12-4|-
CASSLGVSGNTIYF
TGTGCCAGCAGTTTAGGGGTCTCTGGAAACACCATATATTTT
>-|TRBJ2-7|TRBV12-3/TRBV12-4|TRBD2
CASSSRLAGGSYEQYF
TGTGCCAGCAGTTCCCGACTAGCGGGGGGCTCCTACGAGCAGTACTTC
>-|TRBJ1-1|TRBV6-1|-
CATSPGGGTEAFF
TGTGCCACCTCCCCTGGGGGGGGCACTGAAGCTTTCTTT
>-|TRBJ1-2|TRBV20-1|-
CSATFGGNTGLANYGYTF
TGCAGTGCTACCTTCGGGGGGAACACAGGCCTAGCTAACTATGGCTACACCTTC
>-|TRBJ2-3|TRBV6-5|-
CASSYSGVTDTQYF
TGTGCCAGCAGTTACTCGGGCGTAACAGATACGCAGTATTTT
>few|TRBJ2-2|TRBV12-3/TRBV12-4|-
CASSLRGFTTGELFF
TGTGCCAGCAGTTTGCGGGGATTTACCACCGGGGAGCTGTTTTTT
>-|TRBJ2-7|TRBV7-8|-
CASSLVGRSPYEQYF
TGTGCCAGCAGCTTAGTCGGCAGGTCCCCCTACGAGCAGTACTTC
>many|TRBJ2-3|TRBV10-3|-
CAISESTDTQYF
TGTGCCATCAGTGAGTCGACAGATACGCAGTATTTT
>many|TRBJ2-5|TRBV25-1|TRBD2
CASSLKRGIGETQYF
TGTGCCAGCAGTTTAAAGCGGGGGATCGGTGAGACCCAGTACTTC
>-|TRBJ2-3|TRBV6-1|TRBD2
CASRKLAGGLDTQYF
TGTGCCAGCAGGAAACTAGCGGGAGGATTAGATACGCAGTATTTT
>few|TRBJ1-2|TRBV10-3|TRBD1
CATTTGREGYTF
TGTGCCACCACGACAGGGAGGGAAGGCTACACCTTC
>many|TRBJ2-3|TRBV5-1|TRBD2
CASSLGLAASTDTQYF
TGCGCCAGCAGCTTGGGACTAGCGGCGAGCACAGATACGCAGTATTTT
>-|TRBJ2-3|TRBV24-1|-
CATSDATGRRTRDTQYF
TGTGCCACCAGTGATGCCACAGGGAGACGGACCAGAGATACGCAGTATTTT
>few|TRBJ2-1|TRBV20-1|-
CSATRMMGTLNNEQFF
TGCAGTGCCACTAGGATGATGGGGACTCTTAACAATGAGCAGTTCTTC
>-|TRBJ2-2|TRBV7-2|-
CASSLAVTHTGELFF
TGTGCCAGCAGCTTAGCGGTGACCCACACCGGGGAGCTGTTTTTT
>-|TRBJ1-2|TRBV6-6|-
CASRGLYGYTF
TGTGCCAGCAGGGGTCTCTATGGCTACACCTTC
>-|TRBJ2-7|TRBV2|-
CASKGFIYEQYF
TGTGCCAGCAAGGGGTTTATCTACGAGCAGTACTTC